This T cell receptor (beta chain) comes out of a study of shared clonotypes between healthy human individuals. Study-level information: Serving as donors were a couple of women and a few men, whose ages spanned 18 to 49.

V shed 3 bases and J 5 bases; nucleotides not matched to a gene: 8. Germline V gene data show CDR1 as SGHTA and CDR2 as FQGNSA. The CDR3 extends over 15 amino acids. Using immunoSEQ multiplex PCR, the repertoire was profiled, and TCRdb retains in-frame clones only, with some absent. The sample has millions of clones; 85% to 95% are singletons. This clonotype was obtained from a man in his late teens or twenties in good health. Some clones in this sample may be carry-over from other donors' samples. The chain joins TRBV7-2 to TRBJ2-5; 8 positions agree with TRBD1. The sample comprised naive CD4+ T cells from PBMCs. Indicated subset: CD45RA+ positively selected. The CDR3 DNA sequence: TGTGCCAGCAGCTTGATTACAGGGGGACGGGAGACCCAGTACTTC. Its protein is CASSLITGGRETQYF.